The clone carrying this T cell receptor (beta chain) was seen only once. Its antigen is not identified. These data belong to a study of tumor-infiltrating lymphocytes in localized non-small cell lung cancer. Study conclusions and caveats: Tumor T-cell fraction from TCR sequencing was not associated with recurrence-free survival (p = 0.61).

The method was immunoSEQ multiplex PCR; TCRdb's version includes in-frame clones alone and lacks a portion of them. The sample comprises fewer than 20,000 clones, 65% to 80% of which are singletons, and about 6.4% rests with the top ten. Sequenced input: lung tumor tissue. The sequence was collected from a human donor with non-small cell lung cancer.

The CDR3, as DNA: TGTGCCAGCAGCCCGAACAGGGGAAACAGCAATCAGCCCCAGCATTTT. Its translation is CASSPNRGNSNQPQHF. The chain combines TRBV7-8 with TRBJ1-5, with 7 bases aligning to TRBD1. Germline trimming cut 5 bases from V and 1 base from J; bases unmatched to any gene: 8. From germline, CDR1 is SGHVS and CDR2 FQNEAQ. This CDR3 is 16 amino acids long.